This note documents a single TCR beta chain sequence. The target antigen is unknown. These data are taken from a study of graft-versus-host responses after intestinal transplantation. For the study at large: Recipients had transplants, and these were multivisceral, liver-intestinal, or isolated intestinal. Every one of the recipients received anti-thymocyte globulin induction and afterwards took tacrolimus and steroids for about 3 years. Study-level points and caveats: Analysis identified GvH clones in recipient marrow, with some appearing first in ileum or blood. Patients with graft-donor T cell macrochimerism had high graft-versus-host to host-versus-graft clonal ratios in allografts.

The CDR3 covers 14 residues. V was trimmed by 3 bases and J by 5 bases, leaving 13 bases between them. In germline, CDR1 is SGHTA, CDR2 FQGTGA. The repertoire was sequenced with immunoSEQ multiplex PCR; TCRdb's copy has only in-frame clones and lacks some. Of about 130,000 clones in the sample, approximately 91% were seen once. The starting material was unstimulated CD4+ T cells sorted from spleen or lymph node cells, obtained before intestinal transplant. The clonotype comes from a human donor who received an intestinal transplant. The chain has TRBV7-3 and TRBJ1-2, with D uncertain. CDR3: CASSFPDQPYGYTF. CDR3 DNA sequence: TGTGCCAGCAGCTTTCCCGATCAGCCTTATGGCTACACCTTC.